The source of this T cell receptor beta chain is a study of radiation and T cells in renal cell carcinoma. As for the study in general: Nephrectomy followed 15 Gy stereotactic body radiation by 4 weeks. Findings and caveats of the study: From baseline, blood top tumor clonotypes peaked at 2 weeks post-radiation. No pretreatment tumor biopsies were available for baseline clonotypes.

Only in-frame clones appear in the TCRdb table, and some are missing; sequencing was by immunoSEQ multiplex PCR. The sample yields about 150,000 clones, about 85% seen once. Germline V gene lookup returns CDR1 MNHEY and CDR2 SVGAGI. The CDR3 consists of 13 residues. The germline V and J ends were trimmed by 4 bases and 0 bases, with 6 bases remaining between them. The time point: baseline pretreatment blood. This sample's treatment: 15 Gy SBRT to primary tumor, nephrectomy 4 weeks later. The patient's renal cell carcinoma had clear cell pathology. Comment on this clone: The target antigen is unknown.

The receptor was isolated from a woman between 70 and 85 years old with renal cell carcinoma. The sequencing here drew on blood, taken from a patient whose treatment included radiotherapy and nephrectomy. The chain joins TRBV6-5 to TRBJ1-1; the D is unclear. The CDR3 DNA is TGTGCCAGCAGTTCCCGAATGAACACTGAAGCTTTCTTT. Amino acids: CASSSRMNTEAFF.